Below, 24 T cell receptor beta chains from the same sample are listed, as sequenced in a study of CD8 T cells in Susac syndrome. After extraction with the RNeasy kit, about 0.5 to 1 ug of the RNA was reverse transcribed using random hexamers. TCRdb reprocessed the immunoSEQ multiplex PCR reads with MiXCR, giving one entry per CDR3 protein. The sample records some 300,000 distinct CDR3 sequences, over 75% being singletons. The sample taken for sequencing was CD8+ T cells from PBMCs. All receptors come from a human donor with multiple sclerosis.

CDR3 bases: TGTGCCAGCAGCTTAGTGGGGGTCCAAGAGACCCAGTACTTC. The encoded protein is CASSLVGVQETQYF. The chain has TRBV11-2 and TRBJ2-5; D could derive from TRBD1 or TRBD2 (5 bases each). The CDR3 contains 14 residues. V lost 1 base and J 1 base, leaving 7 bases between the germline ends. CDR1 SGHAT and CDR2 FQNNGV come from the germline V gene.

J is TRBJ2-3 and V is TRBV29-1, with D unresolved. The CDR3 runs 10 residues. With 3 bases removed from V and 11 bases from J, the gap between germline ends came to 9 bases. CDR1 and CDR2 (germline): SQVTM, ANQGSEA. The CDR3 sequence is CSVDSPLQYF. DNA of the CDR3: TGCAGCGTTGATAGCCCTCTGCAGTATTTT.

This clonotype was found once. The chain employs TRBV12-3 or TRBV12-4 and TRBJ1-2; D unresolved. V dropped 3 bases and J dropped 3 bases, with 11 bases sitting between them. The CDR3 is made up of 14 amino acids. The CDR3: CASSLAPEDYGYTF. The CDR3 DNA sequence: TGTGCCAGCAGTTTGGCGCCAGAGGACTATGGCTACACCTTC.

This chain joins TRBV30 and TRBJ2-3, with 8 bases fitting TRBD2. Germline V gives CDR1 GTSNPN, CDR2 SVGIG (reference sequence). This CDR3 comprises 14 residues. V shed 2 bases, J shed 1 base, and the junction held 2 bases outside the gene matches. The CDR3, as DNA: TGTGCCTGGAGTCAGACTAGCGGCACAGATACGCAGTATTTT. It translates to CAWSQTSGTDTQYF.

V and J are TRBV7-9 and TRBJ2-5; D unresolved. Trimming stripped 0 bases from V and 4 bases from J, with 12 bases between. CDR1 SEHNR and CDR2 FQNEAQ come from the germline V gene (reference sequence). CDR3 length: 15 amino acids. In nucleotides, the CDR3 is TGTGCCAGCAGCTTAGCCCCACGTGGGGTAGAGACCCAGTACTTC. This encodes CASSLAPRGVETQYF.

The gene calls are TRBV6-2 or TRBV6-3 and TRBJ2-4; 9 bases line up with TRBD2. The CDR3 is 19 residues long. V lost 2 bases, J lost 0 bases, and 11 bases stayed unmatched. From germline, CDR1 is MNHEY and CDR2 SVGEGT. The CDR3 reads CASSYGIAGDQLAKNIQYF. The CDR3 DNA reads TGTGCCAGCAGTTACGGGATAGCGGGAGACCAACTAGCCAAAAACATTCAGTACTTC.

This clonotype has more than one count but fewer than ten. CDR3 protein: CATSDTGYRANTGELFF. CDR3 DNA sequence: TGTGCCACCAGTGACACGGGGTACCGAGCGAACACCGGGGAGCTGTTTTTT. This chain links TRBV24-1 with TRBJ2-2, with D perhaps matching TRBD2 (5 bases). CDR1 KGHDR and CDR2 SFDVKD come from the germline V gene. The CDR3 has 17 amino acids. V was clipped by 4 bases and J by 0 bases, with 14 bases between them.

This chain joins TRBV7-6 and TRBJ2-7; D uncertain. The germline V gene encodes CDR1 SGHVS and CDR2 FNYEAQ. The V and J ends lost 0 bases and 1 base respectively, with 4 bases between them. The CDR3 is made up of 13 amino acids. The CDR3 nucleotides are TGTGCCAGCAGCTTAGCCATATCCTACGAGCAGTACTTC. Amino acid sequence: CASSLAISYEQYF.

The chain recombines TRBV25-1 with TRBJ1-1; no reliable D call. The CDR3 is 11 amino acids. Per the germline V gene, CDR1 is MGHDK and CDR2 is SYGVNS. Deletions cut 6 bases from V and 3 bases from J, with 5 bases between. The CDR3 DNA follows: TGTGCCAGCAGGGATTACACTGAAGCTTTCTTT. Encoded protein: CASRDYTEAFF.

V is TRBV20-1 and J is TRBJ1-3; a possible D gene is TRBD1 (5 bases). V shed 0 bases and J shed 0 bases, with 9 bases lying between them. The CDR3 spans 15 residues. Germline lookup yields CDR1 DFQATT and CDR2 SNEGSKA (reference sequence). This CDR3 is CSAREAQASGNTIYF. CDR3 coding DNA: TGCAGTGCTAGAGAGGCACAGGCCTCTGGAAACACCATATATTTT.

The CDR3 nucleotides read TGTGCCAGCAGCTTGGACGACAGAGATAGCAATCAGCCCCAGCATTTT. Its protein is CASSLDDRDSNQPQHF. The V and J genes are TRBV7-8 and TRBJ1-5, with D possibly being TRBD1 (5 bases). The CDR3 runs to 16 residues. Per germline, CDR1 SGHVS and CDR2 FQNEAQ. The V end lost 3 bases, the J end lost 0 bases, and 12 bases lay between the germline ends.

The CDR3: CSARDSDVPGQGAYEQYF. DNA of the CDR3: TGCAGTGCTAGAGATTCTGATGTACCGGGACAGGGGGCTTACGAGCAGTACTTC. The V call is TRBV20-1, the J call TRBJ2-7; 12 bases map to TRBD1. Per the germline V gene, CDR1 is DFQATT and CDR2 is SNEGSKA (reference sequence). V shed 0 bases and J 4 bases; nucleotides not matched to a gene: 13. The CDR3 is made up of 18 amino acids.

CDR3: CASSFTGSGSGYNEQFF. For the CDR3, the DNA is TGTGCCAGCAGTTTTACAGGCTCGGGGAGTGGCTACAATGAGCAGTTCTTC. The J gene is TRBJ2-1, the V gene TRBV27, with D perhaps TRBD1 or TRBD2 (5 bases each). The CDR3 runs to 17 residues. Trimming took 3 bases from V and 3 from J, leaving 18 bases between them. Germline values: CDR1 MNHEY, CDR2 SMNVEV (reference sequence).

The chain joins TRBV3-1 to TRBJ1-4; D not certain. V was trimmed by 0 bases and J by 0 bases, leaving 8 bases between them. Germline CDR1 is LGHDT and CDR2 is YNNKEL (reference sequence). The CDR3 has 16 residues. DNA for the CDR3: TGTGCCAGCAGCCAAGATAGCCCTACAACTAATGAAAAACTGTTTTTT. It is translated as CASSQDSPTTNEKLFF.

This rearrangement joins TRBV19 to TRBJ1-1, with 11 bases identical to TRBD1. V was clipped by 4 bases and J by 2 bases; unmatched bases: 3. CDR3 size: 15 residues. Germline V gene sequence: CDR1 LNHDA, CDR2 SQIVND (reference sequence). CDR3 sequence reads: CASSTGQGANTEAFF. Written as DNA, the CDR3 is TGTGCCAGTAGTACCGGACAGGGGGCTAACACTGAAGCTTTCTTT.

CDR3 sequence: CASSQDWGSATNEKLFF. The CDR3 region has the DNA TGTGCCAGCAGCCAAGATTGGGGAAGCGCAACTAATGAAAAACTGTTTTTT. The J gene is TRBJ1-4, the V gene TRBV3-1; D is unresolved. The CDR3 loop spans 17 amino acids. V shed 0 bases and J shed 0 bases, with 11 bases lying between them. Germline V gene lookup returns CDR1 LGHDT and CDR2 YNNKEL (reference sequence). Full variable domain (missing parts from reference TRBV3-1 and TRBJ1-4): DTAVSQTPKYLVTQMGNDKSIKCEQNLGHDTMYWYKQDSKKFLKIMFSYNNKELIINETVPNRFSPKSPDKAHLNLHINSLELGDSAVYFCASSQDWGSATNEKLFFGSGTQLSVL.

This chain links TRBV30 with TRBJ2-7, with TRBD2 matching over 12 bases. The V segment lost 4 bases and the J segment 0 bases; nucleotides outside the gene matches: 13. The germline V gene encodes CDR1 GTSNPN and CDR2 SVGIG (reference sequence). The CDR3 covers 18 residues. The CDR3: CAWMGVRTSGRISYEQYF. The CDR3 DNA reads TGTGCCTGGATGGGGGTACGAACTAGCGGGAGGATCTCCTACGAGCAGTACTTC.

V is TRBV10-3 and J is TRBJ2-5; 8 positions agree with TRBD2. V dropped 3 bases and J dropped 1; count of bases not matched to a gene: 7. CDR3 size: 16 residues. Germline loops: CDR1 ENHRY, CDR2 SYGVKD. CDR3 region: CAISDPLGLAQETQYF. The CDR3 DNA is TGTGCCATCAGTGACCCCCTTGGACTAGCCCAAGAGACCCAGTACTTC.

The V gene is TRBV19, the J gene TRBJ2-7; D is uncertain. The germline V and J ends were trimmed by 3 bases and 3 bases, with 12 bases remaining between them. This CDR3 region has 14 residues. Per the germline V gene, CDR1 is LNHDA and CDR2 is SQIVND (reference sequence). This CDR3 reads CASSMSSGHYEQYF. DNA of the CDR3: TGTGCCAGTAGTATGTCTTCTGGGCACTACGAGCAGTACTTC.

This rearrangement joins TRBV4-3 to TRBJ2-2; TRBD2 agrees at 7 bases. The CDR3 has 18 amino acids. The ends lost 1 base at V and 0 bases at J; junction bases unmatched: 8. Germline V gene lookup returns CDR1 LGHNA and CDR2 YSLEER. Here the CDR3 reads CASSQVLAGEPNTGELFF. The CDR3 DNA is TGCGCCAGCAGCCAAGTGCTTGCGGGAGAACCGAACACCGGGGAGCTGTTTTTT.

The V call is TRBV30, the J call TRBJ1-1; the match to TRBD1 covers 10 bases. Germline CDR1 and CDR2: GTSNPN and SVGIG (reference sequence). The CDR3 sequence is 12 residues long. With 5 bases clipped from V and 8 bases from J, the junction kept 5 bases outside the gene matches. CDR3 DNA: TGTGCCTGGGACACGACAGGGGGCGAAGCTTTCTTT. This translates into CAWDTTGGEAFF.

This chain links TRBV2 with TRBJ2-2, with 8 bases lining up with TRBD1. Germline V CDR1 and CDR2: SNHLY, FYNNEI. Trimming removed 6 bases from V and 6 bases from J; junction bases left unmatched: 6. There are 14 residues in the CDR3. The CDR3, as DNA: TGTGCCAGCAGACAGGGGGTTTTTTCCGGGGAGCTGTTTTTT. This codes for CASRQGVFSGELFF.

V is TRBV6-2 or TRBV6-3 and J is TRBJ1-1, with D possibly matching TRBD1 (5 bases). Germline CDR1 and CDR2: MNHEY and SVGEGT. The CDR3 runs to 14 residues. V was pared by 4 bases and J by 6 bases, with 15 bases between. CDR3 bases: TGTGCCAGCAGTTGGGAATCGGGGCTCGCTGAAGCTTTCTTT. Residues: CASSWESGLAEAFF.

The V call is TRBV6-5, the J call TRBJ1-2, with D tentatively TRBD1 (6 bases). The CDR3 sequence is 16 residues long. Germline V gene lookup returns CDR1 MNHEY and CDR2 SVGAGI. V was trimmed by 0 bases and J by 4 bases, leaving 15 bases between them. CDR3 in amino acids: CASSYSMDSSPYGYTF. For the CDR3, the DNA is TGTGCCAGCAGTTACTCGATGGACAGCAGTCCCTATGGCTACACCTTC.